The clone carrying this T cell receptor (beta chain) came up a few times. This sample was taken from a study of cytomegalovirus exposure and HLA in healthy donors. Researchers ran the PCR with 60 Vbeta and 13 Jbeta primers. Repertoires were generated with immunoSEQ multiplex PCR, while TCRdb's copy carries only in-frame clones and drops some. Among about 33,000 clones listed, approximately 55% were seen once. The CDR3 loop spans 18 amino acids. Per the germline V gene, CDR1 is SGDLS and CDR2 is YYNGEE. The germline V and J ends were trimmed by 0 bases and 4 bases, with 22 bases remaining between them.

Source material: PBMCs. V is TRBV9 and J is TRBJ2-5; D might be TRBD2 (6 bases). The sequence derives from a woman in her forties in good health and CMV-seropositive. The CDR3 is CASSVGRVVLKESETQYF. CDR3 sequence (DNA): TGTGCCAGCAGCGTAGGGAGGGTTGTTTTGAAAGAGTCAGAGACCCAGTACTTC.